These 5 T cell receptor beta chains were all obtained from the same sample, sequenced in a study of blood T cell repertoires in COVID-19. Clones were read by immunoSEQ multiplex PCR, and TCRdb kept only the in-frame ones, dropping some. The repertoire holds some 210,000 clones, 80% to 85% seen once, with around 21% in the top ten. The sequenced sample was peripheral blood. All receptors come from a human donor in a cohort sampled during active COVID-19.

This chain joins TRBV28 and TRBJ2-4; 7 nucleotides agree with TRBD1. Looked up from germline, CDR1 is MDHEN and CDR2 is SYDVKM. This CDR3 contains 14 residues. The V gene end was trimmed by 5 bases and the J gene end by 3 bases; junction bases not matched to a gene: 4. The DNA of the CDR3 is TGTGCCAGCAGTGGGGACAGTCTCAAAAACATTCAGTACTTC. Protein sequence: CASSGDSLKNIQYF.

This clone was seen a single time. The sample has other DNA sequences that encode this CDR3 too. The genes are TRBV3-1 (or the pseudogene TRBV3-2) and TRBJ1-5; 7 bases fit TRBD1. This CDR3 is 14 amino acids long. CDR1 and CDR2 from the germline V gene are LGHDT and YNNKEL (reference sequence). Trimming took 6 bases from V and 3 from J; bases not matched to a gene: 5. CDR3 in amino acids: CASSQTGFNQPQHF. In DNA, the CDR3 is TGTGCCAGCAGTCAGACAGGGTTCAATCAGCCCCAGCATTTT.

V is TRBV11-3 and J is TRBJ1-1; D possibly corresponds to TRBD1 (6 bases). V was cut by 5 bases and J by 6 bases, with 16 bases left in between. This CDR3 contains 14 residues. The germline V gene has CDR1 SGHNT and CDR2 YENEEA. This CDR3 reads CASSQRPQGSEAFF. CDR3 nucleotides: TGTGCCAGCAGCCAACGCCCACAGGGTTCTGAAGCTTTCTTT.

The V gene is TRBV4-2, the J gene TRBJ2-2, with 7 bases that match TRBD2. This CDR3 is 16 amino acids long. J lost 7 bases, V lost 5 bases, and 13 bases had no gene match. The germline gives CDR1 LGHNA, CDR2 YNFKEQ. The CDR3 loop is CASSTDVDREDGELFF. The CDR3 DNA reads as TGTGCCAGCAGCACCGATGTCGATCGGGAGGACGGGGAGCTGTTTTTT.

The J gene is TRBJ1-4, the V gene TRBV6-5; TRBD1 might be the D (6 bases). The V end lost 7 bases, the J end lost 4 bases, and 13 bases lay between the germline ends. The CDR3 is made up of 14 amino acids. Germline V CDR1 and CDR2: MNHEY, SVGAGI. CDR3 loop: CASNRDIDNEKLFF. In DNA, the CDR3 is TGTGCCAGCAACCGGGACATCGATAATGAAAAACTGTTTTTT.